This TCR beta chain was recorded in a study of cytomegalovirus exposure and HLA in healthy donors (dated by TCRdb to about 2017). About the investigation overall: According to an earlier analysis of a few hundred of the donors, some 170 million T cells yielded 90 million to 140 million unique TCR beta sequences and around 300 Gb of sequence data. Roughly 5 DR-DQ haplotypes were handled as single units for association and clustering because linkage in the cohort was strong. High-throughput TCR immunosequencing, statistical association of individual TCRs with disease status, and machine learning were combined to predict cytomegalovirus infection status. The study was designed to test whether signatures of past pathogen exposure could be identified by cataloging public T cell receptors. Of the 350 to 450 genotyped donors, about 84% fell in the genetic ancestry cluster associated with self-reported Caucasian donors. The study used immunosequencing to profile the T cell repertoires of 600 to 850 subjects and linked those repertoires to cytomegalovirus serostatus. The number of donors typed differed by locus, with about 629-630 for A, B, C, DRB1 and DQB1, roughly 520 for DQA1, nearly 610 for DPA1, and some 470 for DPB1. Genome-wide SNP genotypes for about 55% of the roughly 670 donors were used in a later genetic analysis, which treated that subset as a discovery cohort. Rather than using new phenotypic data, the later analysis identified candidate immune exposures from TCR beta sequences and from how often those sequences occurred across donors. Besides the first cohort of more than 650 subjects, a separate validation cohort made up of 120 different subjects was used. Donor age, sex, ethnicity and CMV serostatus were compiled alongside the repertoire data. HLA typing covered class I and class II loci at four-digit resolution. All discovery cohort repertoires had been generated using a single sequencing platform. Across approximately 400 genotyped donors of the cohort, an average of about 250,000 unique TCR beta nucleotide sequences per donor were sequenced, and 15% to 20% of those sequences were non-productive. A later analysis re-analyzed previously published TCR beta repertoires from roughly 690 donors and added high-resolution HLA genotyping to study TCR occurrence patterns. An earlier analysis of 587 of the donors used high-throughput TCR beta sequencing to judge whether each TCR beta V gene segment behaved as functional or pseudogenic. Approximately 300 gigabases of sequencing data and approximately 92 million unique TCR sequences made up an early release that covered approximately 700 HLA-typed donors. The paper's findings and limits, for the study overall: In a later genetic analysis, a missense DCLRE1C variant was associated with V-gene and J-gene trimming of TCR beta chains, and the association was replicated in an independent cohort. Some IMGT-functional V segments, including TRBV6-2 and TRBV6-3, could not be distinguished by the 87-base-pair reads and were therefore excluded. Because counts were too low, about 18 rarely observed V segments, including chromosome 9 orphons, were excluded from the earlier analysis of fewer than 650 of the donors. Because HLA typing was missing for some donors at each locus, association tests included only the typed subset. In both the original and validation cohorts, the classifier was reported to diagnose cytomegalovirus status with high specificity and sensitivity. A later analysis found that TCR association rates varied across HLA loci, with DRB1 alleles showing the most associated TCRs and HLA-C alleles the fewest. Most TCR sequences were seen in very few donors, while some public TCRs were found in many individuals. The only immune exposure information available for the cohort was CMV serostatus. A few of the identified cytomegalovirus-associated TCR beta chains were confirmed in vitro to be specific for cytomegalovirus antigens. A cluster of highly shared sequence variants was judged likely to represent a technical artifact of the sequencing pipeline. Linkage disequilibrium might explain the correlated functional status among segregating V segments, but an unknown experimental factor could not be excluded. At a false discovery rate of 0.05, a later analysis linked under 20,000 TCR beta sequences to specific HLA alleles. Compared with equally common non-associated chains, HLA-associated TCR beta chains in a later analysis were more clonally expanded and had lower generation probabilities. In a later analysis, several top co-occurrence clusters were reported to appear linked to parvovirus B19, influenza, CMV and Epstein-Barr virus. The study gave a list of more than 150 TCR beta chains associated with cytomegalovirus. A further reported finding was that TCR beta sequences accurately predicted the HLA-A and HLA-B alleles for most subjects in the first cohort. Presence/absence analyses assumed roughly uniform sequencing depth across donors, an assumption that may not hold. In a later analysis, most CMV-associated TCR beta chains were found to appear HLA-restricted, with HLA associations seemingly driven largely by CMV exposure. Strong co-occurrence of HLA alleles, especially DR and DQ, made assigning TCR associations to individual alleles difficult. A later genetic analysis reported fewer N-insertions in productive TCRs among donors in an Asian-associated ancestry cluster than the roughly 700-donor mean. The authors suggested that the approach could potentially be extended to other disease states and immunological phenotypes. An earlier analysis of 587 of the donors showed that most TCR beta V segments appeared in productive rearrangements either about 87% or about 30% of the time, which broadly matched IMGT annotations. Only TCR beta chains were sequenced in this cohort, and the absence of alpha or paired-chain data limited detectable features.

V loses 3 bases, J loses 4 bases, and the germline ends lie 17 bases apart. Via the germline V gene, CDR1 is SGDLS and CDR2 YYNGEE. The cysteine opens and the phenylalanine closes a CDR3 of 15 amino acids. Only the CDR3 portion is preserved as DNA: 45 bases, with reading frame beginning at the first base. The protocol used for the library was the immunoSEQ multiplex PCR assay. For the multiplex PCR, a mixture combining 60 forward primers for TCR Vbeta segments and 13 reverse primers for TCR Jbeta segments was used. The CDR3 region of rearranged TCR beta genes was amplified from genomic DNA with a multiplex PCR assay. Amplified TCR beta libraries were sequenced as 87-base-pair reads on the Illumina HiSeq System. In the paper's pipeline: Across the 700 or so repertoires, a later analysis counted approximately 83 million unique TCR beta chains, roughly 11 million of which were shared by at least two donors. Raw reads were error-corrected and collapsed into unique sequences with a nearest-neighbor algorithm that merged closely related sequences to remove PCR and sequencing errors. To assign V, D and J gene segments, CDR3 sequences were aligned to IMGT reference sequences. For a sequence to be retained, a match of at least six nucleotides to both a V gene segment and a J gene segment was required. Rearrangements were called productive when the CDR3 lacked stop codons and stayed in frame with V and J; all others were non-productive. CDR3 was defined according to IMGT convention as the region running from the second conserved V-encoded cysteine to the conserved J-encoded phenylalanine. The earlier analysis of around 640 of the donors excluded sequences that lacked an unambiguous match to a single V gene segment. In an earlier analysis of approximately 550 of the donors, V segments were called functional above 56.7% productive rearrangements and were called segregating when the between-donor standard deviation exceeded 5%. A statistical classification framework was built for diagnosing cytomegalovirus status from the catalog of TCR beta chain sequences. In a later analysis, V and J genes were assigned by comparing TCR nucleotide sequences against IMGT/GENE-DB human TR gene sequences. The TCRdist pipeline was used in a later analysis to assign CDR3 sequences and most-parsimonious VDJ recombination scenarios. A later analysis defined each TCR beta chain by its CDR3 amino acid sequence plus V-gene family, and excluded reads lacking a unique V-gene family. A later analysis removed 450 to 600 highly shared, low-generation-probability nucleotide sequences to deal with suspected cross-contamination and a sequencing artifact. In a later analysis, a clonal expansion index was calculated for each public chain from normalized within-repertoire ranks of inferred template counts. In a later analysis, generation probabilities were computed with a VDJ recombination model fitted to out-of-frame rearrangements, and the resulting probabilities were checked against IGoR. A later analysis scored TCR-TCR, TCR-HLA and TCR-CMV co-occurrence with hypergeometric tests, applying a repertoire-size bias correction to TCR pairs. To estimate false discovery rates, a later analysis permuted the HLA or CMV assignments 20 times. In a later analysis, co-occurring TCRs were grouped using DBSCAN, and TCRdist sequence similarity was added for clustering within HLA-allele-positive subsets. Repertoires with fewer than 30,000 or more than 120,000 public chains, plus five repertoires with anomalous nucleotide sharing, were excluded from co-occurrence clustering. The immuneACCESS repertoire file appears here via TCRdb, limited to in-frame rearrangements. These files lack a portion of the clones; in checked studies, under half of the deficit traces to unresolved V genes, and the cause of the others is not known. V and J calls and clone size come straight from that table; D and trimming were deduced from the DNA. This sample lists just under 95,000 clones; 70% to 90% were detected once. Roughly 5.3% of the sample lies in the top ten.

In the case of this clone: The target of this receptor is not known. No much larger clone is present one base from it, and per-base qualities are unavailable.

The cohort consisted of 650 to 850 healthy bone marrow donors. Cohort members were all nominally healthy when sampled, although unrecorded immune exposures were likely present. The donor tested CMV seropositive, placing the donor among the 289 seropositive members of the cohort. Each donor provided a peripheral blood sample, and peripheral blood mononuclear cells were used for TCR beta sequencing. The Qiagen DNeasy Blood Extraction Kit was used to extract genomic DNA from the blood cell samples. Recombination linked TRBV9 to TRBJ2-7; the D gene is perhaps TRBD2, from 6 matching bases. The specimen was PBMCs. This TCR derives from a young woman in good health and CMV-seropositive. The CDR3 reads CASSAYLGGGYEQYF. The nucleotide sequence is TGTGCCAGCAGCGCCTACTTAGGTGGGGGGTACGAGCAGTACTTC.